This T cell receptor (beta chain) appears in the sequencing data of a study of Ad26.COV2.S vaccination and SARS-CoV-2 variants. Sequencing was performed with immunoSEQ multiplex PCR; in TCRdb, only in-frame clones are kept and a portion is missing. The sample includes a few hundred thousand clones, approximately 87% of them seen just once. CDR3 length equals 15 residues. The ends were cut back, 2 bases at V and 2 bases at J, with 11 bases in the middle. Germline values: CDR1 MNHEY, CDR2 SVGEGT. Sample treatment: 19 received Ad26.COV2.S at low or high dose, single or two shots; several received placebo; per-sample allocation not given. Sampling took place 63 days after the first vaccine or placebo injection.

This rearrangement joins TRBV6-2 or TRBV6-3 to TRBJ2-3; D may be TRBD2 (5 bases). The source was peripheral blood, collected in a trial of Ad26.COV2.S vaccine versus placebo. The clonotype comes from a person aged 18-65 years who received the Ad26.COV2.S COVID-19 vaccine or a placebo. CDR3 residues: CASSYTSGLTDTQYF. The CDR3 DNA sequence: TGTGCCAGCAGTTACACCAGCGGTCTCACAGATACGCAGTATTTT.